This is a list of T cell receptor beta chains from one sample in a study of shared clonotypes between healthy human individuals. Profiled with immunoSEQ multiplex PCR; TCRdb holds only in-frame clones, not every one. In the table there are about 2.4 million clones, approximately 93% of which are singletons. Sequencing was done on a sample of naive CD4+ T cells from PBMCs. The receptors were gathered from a man aged 18 to 30 in good health. Some clones in this sample may be carry-over from other donors' samples. The CDR3 runs from the conserved cysteine through the conserved F or W.

V	CDR3
TRBV5-6	CASSLGALYQPQHF
TRBV14	CASSHFSWSPTSYEQYF
TRBV18	CASSPPGGWDTGELFF
TRBV15	CATSRDPVYNEQFF
TRBV6-1	CASSEGAGGLYNEQFF
TRBV10-3	CAISALAGGPGEQFF
TRBV5-1	CASRPTGFAANVLTF
TRBV27	CASSRGQGATGYTF
TRBV10-1	CASTGQGDAFDTEAFF
TRBV20-1	CSAGARGQYF
TRBV27	CAGYQGAEQYF
TRBV7-9	CASSLDWGGSTIYF
TRBV10-3	CAISESRGETQYF
TRBV7-9	CASSQGPRGSYEQYF
TRBV5-1	CASSPGGPSSYNEQFF
TRBV2	CASSGRGNTGANVLTF
TRBV2	CASSGMGAGEQYF
TRBV4-2	CASSQEALQYNEQFF
TRBV2	CASRDTPSSYEQYF
TRBV19	CASSTGGGSGANVLTF
TRBV9	CASSQLSTGELFF
TRBV7-9	CASSLRRVYNEQFF
TRBV5-1	CASSPGGNTGELFF
TRBV30	CAWSGGQGQDQPQHF
TRBV7-9	CASSLVRGSGEQFF
TRBV7-9	CASSPIRRGSYEQYF
TRBV11-1	CASSLFFDVRGSPGNTIYF
TRBV11-2	CASSLAVGKGEQYF
TRBV28	CASSEPPGGRQETQYF
TRBV6-4	CASSASGQGRTEAFF
TRBV7-2	CASNTGGRYEQYF
TRBV15	CATSGGTGGAYEQYF
TRBV27	CASSYPGTPYNEQFF
TRBV27	CASSSGTPGVYEQYF
TRBV30	CARTSGSGANVLTF
TRBV30	CAWSVQRDLYEQYF
TRBV5-1	CASSLGSGTGGYNEQFF
TRBV7-9	CASSSLTQSYEQYF
TRBV28	CASSVVGVETQYF
TRBV11-2	CASSEGRKETQYF
TRBV4-1	CASSQKSGSLQYEQYF